This entry features one TCR beta chain sequence. The antigen remains undetermined. The data were taken from a study of T cells in Graves' hyperthyroidism and ophthalmopathy. Amplification targeted TCR beta CDR3 regions from RNA transcripts. Carried out on the TCR CDR3, a first-round RT-PCR used the HTBI primer set. Using its own MiXCR run on the multiplex PCR reads, TCRdb lists one record per CDR3 protein. This table has about half a million distinct CDR3 sequences, approximately 22% appearing once. Study-level results: Ophthalmopathy cases were set apart from stable hyperthyroidism by a 13 V-J model. Most expanded thyroid clonotypes above 0.001 recurred in blood.

The diagnoses drew upon clinical symptoms, serum thyroxine and TRAb, thyroid ultrasound and orbital computed tomography. The germline V gene has CDR1 MDHEN and CDR2 SYDVKM. CDR3 length: 13 amino acids. The germline V and J ends were trimmed by 8 bases and 5 bases, with 15 bases remaining between them. The chain links TRBV28 to TRBJ1-1; D possibly corresponds to TRBD1 (5 bases). The sequence was collected from a woman aged 70-85 years with Graves' ophthalmopathy. Sequences were obtained from blood. CDR3 DNA sequence: TGTGCCAGCCATTGGGGCAGACGGACTGAAGCTTTCTTT. This encodes CASHWGRRTEAFF.